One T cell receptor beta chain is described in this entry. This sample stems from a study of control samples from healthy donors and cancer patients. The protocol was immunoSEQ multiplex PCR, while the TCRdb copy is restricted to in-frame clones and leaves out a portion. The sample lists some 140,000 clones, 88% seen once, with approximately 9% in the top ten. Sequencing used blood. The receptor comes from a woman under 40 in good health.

In nucleotides, the CDR3 is TGTGCCAGCAGCCAAGTTCGGGATACGCAGTATTTT. It codes for CASSQVRDTQYF. This sequence joins TRBV4-2 and TRBJ2-3; D is uncertain. CDR1 is LGHNA and CDR2 is YNFKEQ in the germline V gene. There are 12 residues in the CDR3. The V and J ends lost 1 base and 6 bases respectively, with 5 bases between them.